The rows below give T cell receptor beta chains drawn from one sample of a study of Ad26.COV2.S vaccination and SARS-CoV-2 variants. The method was immunoSEQ multiplex PCR; TCRdb's version includes in-frame clones alone and lacks a portion of them. Of roughly 380,000 clones in the sample, roughly 90% were seen once. The specimen was peripheral blood, collected in a trial of Ad26.COV2.S vaccine versus placebo. The receptors derive from a person between 18 and 59 years old who received the Ad26.COV2.S COVID-19 vaccine or a placebo. Both conserved end residues are part of each CDR3. The D gene is left open where the match is weak. Rows give clone size only sometimes, using once, few, many, or a class for an expanded clone.

>-|TRBJ2-1|TRBV29-1|TRBD1
TGCAGCGTTGATGGAGACAGGGGCTCCTACAATGAGCAGTTCTTC
CSVDGDRGSYNEQFF
>-|TRBJ2-7|TRBV6-5|TRBD1
TGTGCCAGCAGGCTCGGGACAGGTCTACCCTACGAGCAGTACTTC
CASRLGTGLPYEQYF
>few|TRBJ1-3|TRBV20-1|TRBD1
TGCAGTGCTAGTCCGACAGGGATTGGAAACACCATATATTTT
CSASPTGIGNTIYF
>-|TRBJ2-6|TRBV7-3|-
TGTGCCACCTCCGGGGGGCATAGCTCTGGGGCCAACGTCCTGACTTTC
CATSGGHSSGANVLTF
>-|TRBJ2-1|TRBV6-6|-
TGTGCCAGCAGTTATCGGAGGACAGATACCTACAATGAGCAGTTCTTC
CASSYRRTDTYNEQFF
>-|TRBJ2-2|TRBV27|-
TGTGCCAGCAGTTTAGGCGCAGGCCCCCTTCGCACCGGGGAGCTGTTTTTT
CASSLGAGPLRTGELFF
>once|TRBJ1-6|TRBV6-4|-
TGTGCCAGCAGTGACGGATCAGGGCCGGGATCCACCCCCCTCCACTTT
CASSDGSGPGSTPLHF
>-|TRBJ2-3|TRBV2|-
TGTGCTGAGGGGGCGGGGGCCCAAGCCGATACGCAGTATTTT
CAEGAGAQADTQYF
>once|TRBJ2-1|TRBV7-2|TRBD1
TGTGCCAGCAGCTTACGGACAGGGGACAATGAGCAGTTCTTC
CASSLRTGDNEQFF
>-|TRBJ2-3|TRBV7-9|-
TGTGCCAGCAGCAGAGGGGGGCTCACAGATACGCAGTATTTT
CASSRGGLTDTQYF
>once|TRBJ2-2|TRBV10-3|TRBD1
TGTGCCATCAGACCGACAGGGTGGAACACCGGGGAGCTGTTTTTT
CAIRPTGWNTGELFF
>once|TRBJ1-5|TRBV15|-
TGTGCCACCAGCAGAGGTGGTGGCGGGGCAGCGCCCCAGCATTTT
CATSRGGGGAAPQHF
>-|TRBJ2-5|TRBV2|-
TGTGCCAGCAGTGAAGCGCTTCATAACCCGCGGGAGACCCAGTACTTC
CASSEALHNPRETQYF
>-|TRBJ2-1|TRBV6-2/TRBV6-3|TRBD1
TGTGCCAGCAGTGATAGGGACAGGGGGTACAATGAGCAGTTCTTC
CASSDRDRGYNEQFF
>-|TRBJ1-2|TRBV7-2|-
TGTGCCAGCAGCTTACTAATAGGGGGTCAATATGGCTACACCTTC
CASSLLIGGQYGYTF
>-|TRBJ2-1|TRBV6-5|TRBD1
TGTGCCAGCAGTTACGACGGGACAGGGTTGAATGAGCAGTTCTTC
CASSYDGTGLNEQFF
>-|TRBJ1-5|TRBV4-2|-
TGTGCCAGCAGCCAAGCGGACGGTCAGCCCCAGCATTTT
CASSQADGQPQHF
>few|TRBJ2-7|TRBV7-8|-
TGTGCCAGCAGCCCTCACCCAATGGTGGTCGAGCAGTACTTC
CASSPHPMVVEQYF
>-|TRBJ1-3|TRBV11-2|-
TGTGCCAGCAGCTTAGTGGTGGGCTCTGGAAACACCATATATTTT
CASSLVVGSGNTIYF
>-|TRBJ1-5|TRBV28|-
TGTGCCAGCAGTATGATACAGGCGGCTCGGGTGGCCCAGCATTTT
CASSMIQAARVAQHF
>-|TRBJ1-2|TRBV30|TRBD1
TGTGCCTGGAATCGACAGGGGGCAAACTATGGCTACACCTTC
CAWNRQGANYGYTF
>-|TRBJ1-2|TRBV7-8|TRBD1
TGTGCCAGCAGCACGGACAGGGGATCGGGCGGCTACACCTTC
CASSTDRGSGGYTF
>-|TRBJ1-2|TRBV4-1|-
TGCGCCAGCAGCCAAGACGGGGCAGGGCGTAGCGTTAACTATGGCTACACCTTC
CASSQDGAGRSVNYGYTF
>-|TRBJ2-7|TRBV6-2/TRBV6-3|TRBD2
TGTGCCAGCAGTACGGGGAGGGACTACGAGCAGTACTTC
CASSTGRDYEQYF
>-|TRBJ2-7|TRBV12-3/TRBV12-4|TRBD1
TGTGCCAGCAGTGGGACAGCCCTCTACGAGCAGTACTTC
CASSGTALYEQYF
>-|TRBJ2-2|TRBV6-5|-
TGTGCCAGCACCAGACAGTTGAACACCGGGGAGCTGTTTTTT
CASTRQLNTGELFF
>-|TRBJ2-5|TRBV7-2|-
TGTGCCAGCAGCCCCCGTCGGGGGCGGTCAGAGACCCAGTACTTC
CASSPRRGRSETQYF
>-|TRBJ2-7|TRBV29-1|-
TGCAGCGTTGAAGATCTGCGGGGGCTCTCCTACGAGCAGTACTTC
CSVEDLRGLSYEQYF
>once|TRBJ1-3|TRBV18|-
TGTGCCAGCTCACCAATGGCCCGGGCTGGAAACACCATATATTTT
CASSPMARAGNTIYF
>once|TRBJ2-1|TRBV7-2|-
TGTGCCAGCAGCTTAACCTACAATGAGCAGTTCTTC
CASSLTYNEQFF
>-|TRBJ1-6|TRBV13|-
TGTGCCAGCAGCTTAGGCCCCCGCATGCCGGGTCCCCTAGGGATCTATCATAATTCACCCCTCCACTTT
CASSLGPRMPGPLGIYHNSPLHF
>-|TRBJ1-2|TRBV7-2|-
TGTGCCAGCAGCTCTGGCCTAGCAGATGGCTACACCTTC
CASSSGLADGYTF
>-|TRBJ1-1|TRBV5-1|-
TGCGCCAGCAGCTGGACCTACAAAACAGAGATGAACACTGAAGCTTTCTTT
CASSWTYKTEMNTEAFF
>-|TRBJ2-6|TRBV28|-
TGTGCCAGCAGTTTATCAGTCCCCTCTGGGGCCAACGTCCTGACTTTC
CASSLSVPSGANVLTF
>-|TRBJ2-2|TRBV6-5|-
TGTGCCAGCGGATTCCGGGACATCAACACCGGGGAGCTGTTTTTT
CASGFRDINTGELFF
>-|TRBJ2-1|TRBV6-4|TRBD1
TGTGCCAGCAGTGACTCTGGCAGGGGGCAGGATGAGCAGTTCTTC
CASSDSGRGQDEQFF
>-|TRBJ1-1|TRBV18|TRBD1
TGTGCCAGCTCACATGGACAGGGGGAAGACACTGAAGCTTTCTTT
CASSHGQGEDTEAFF
>-|TRBJ2-7|TRBV7-3|-
TGTGCCAGCAGCCCCGGGGCCGTCTCCTACGAGCAGTACTTC
CASSPGAVSYEQYF
>-|TRBJ1-2|TRBV6-2/TRBV6-3|-
TGTGCCAGCAGTCGTTTGGGCCGCTACACCTTC
CASSRLGRYTF
>-|TRBJ2-5|TRBV7-3|-
TGTGCCAGCAGCTTAGGAGGGACTTTTGAAGAGACCCAGTACTTC
CASSLGGTFEETQYF
>-|TRBJ1-5|TRBV7-6|TRBD1
TGTGCCAGCAGCTTATCACAGGGGGCAGGTCAGCCCCAGCATTTT
CASSLSQGAGQPQHF
>-|TRBJ1-5|TRBV19|-
TGTGCCAGTAGTATAGACAGGGCTAGCAATCAGCCCCAGCATTTT
CASSIDRASNQPQHF
>-|TRBJ1-2|TRBV24-1|TRBD1
TGTGCCACCAGTGATCACGCAGGACAGGGGTTGGTTGGCTACACCTTC
CATSDHAGQGLVGYTF
>-|TRBJ2-7|TRBV5-6|-
TGTGCCAGCAGCCAGTTGACAGACTACGAGCAGTACTTC
CASSQLTDYEQYF
>-|TRBJ1-6|TRBV6-2/TRBV6-3|TRBD1
TGTGCCAGCAGCCCCGGACAGGGCGGTTCACCCCTCCACTTT
CASSPGQGGSPLHF
>few|TRBJ1-1|TRBV15|TRBD1
TGTGCCACCAGCAGCGGACAGGACTACACTGAAGCTTTCTTT
CATSSGQDYTEAFF
>-|TRBJ2-1|TRBV28|-
TGTGCCAGCAGAAACAATGAGCAGTTCTTC
CASRNNEQFF
>few|TRBJ2-7|TRBV6-2/TRBV6-3|TRBD2
TGTGCCAGCAGTAACCGTTTGGGACTAGCGGAGTACGAGCAGTACTTC
CASSNRLGLAEYEQYF
>-|TRBJ2-3|TRBV6-6|TRBD2
TGTGCCAGCATTGGCGGACTAGCGGGGGGAACAGATACGCAGTATTTT
CASIGGLAGGTDTQYF
>few|TRBJ1-5|TRBV10-1|-
TGCGCCAGCAGTGAGGTGATGGGGGATAGCAATCAGCCCCAGCATTTT
CASSEVMGDSNQPQHF
>-|TRBJ2-4|TRBV6-5|-
TGTGCCAGCAGTTACTCGTTCAGTCGGGACATTCAGTACTTC
CASSYSFSRDIQYF
>-|TRBJ2-7|TRBV24-1|TRBD2
TGTGCCACCAGTGATCCACTAGCGGGGGGGCCCTACGAGCAGTACTTC
CATSDPLAGGPYEQYF
>-|TRBJ2-2|TRBV7-2|-
TGTGCCAGCAGCTTACAGCGGTCGAACACCGGGGAGCTGTTTTTT
CASSLQRSNTGELFF
>-|TRBJ1-3|TRBV11-2|-
TGTGCCAGCAGCAGGCCCCACGCGAGCTCTGGAAACACCATATATTTT
CASSRPHASSGNTIYF
>-|TRBJ1-3|TRBV7-8|-
TGTGCCAGCAGCTTAGGACGATACTCTGGAAACACCATATATTTT
CASSLGRYSGNTIYF